Included here is one TCR beta chain sequence, with context. The germline CDR1 and CDR2 sequences are MNHNS and SASEGT. V shed 2 bases and J shed 15 bases, with 17 bases lying between them. The CDR3 totals 13 residues. This entry is derived from a study of blood T cell repertoires in COVID-19. About the research overall: Samples of COVID-19 (acute and convalescent) were obtained from the United States, Italy and Spain. In each case, the material was cDNA or gDNA derived from T cells, B-cell-depleted T cells, or PBMCs.

As originally analysed: Reference gene primer amplification yielded estimated nucleated cell counts. Data came from immunoSEQ multiplex PCR; TCRdb stores just in-frame clones and leaves some out. V and J calls and clone size follow that table, whereas D and trimming were derived from the DNA. The sample consists of about 64,000 clones, approximately 78% of them appearing once. What was sequenced was peripheral blood. The TCR comes from a human donor in a cohort sampled during active COVID-19. This chain connects TRBV6-1 to TRBJ1-5; D is perhaps TRBD1 (5 bases). The CDR3: CASSESTARVPHF. The CDR3 DNA reads TGTGCCAGCAGTGAATCGACAGCCCGAGTCCCGCATTTT.